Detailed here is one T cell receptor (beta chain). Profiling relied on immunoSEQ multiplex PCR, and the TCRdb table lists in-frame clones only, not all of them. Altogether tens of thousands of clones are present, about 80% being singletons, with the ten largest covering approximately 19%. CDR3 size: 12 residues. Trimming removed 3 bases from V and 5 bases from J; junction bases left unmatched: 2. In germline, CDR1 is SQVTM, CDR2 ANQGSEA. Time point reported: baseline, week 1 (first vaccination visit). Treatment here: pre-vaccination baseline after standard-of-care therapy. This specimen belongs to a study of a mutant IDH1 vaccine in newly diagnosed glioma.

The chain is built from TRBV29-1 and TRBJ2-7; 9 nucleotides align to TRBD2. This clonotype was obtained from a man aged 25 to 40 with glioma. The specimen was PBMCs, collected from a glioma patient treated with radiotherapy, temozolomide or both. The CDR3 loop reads CSVEGLAHEQYF. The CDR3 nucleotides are TGCAGCGTTGAGGGACTAGCCCACGAGCAGTACTTC.